Following are 23 T cell receptor beta chains from one sample sequenced in a study of cytomegalovirus exposure and HLA in healthy donors. Primers: 60 Vbeta forward and 13 Jbeta reverse. Produced via immunoSEQ multiplex PCR; TCRdb's table is partial and in-frame only. The sample has 150,000 to 160,000 clones, 70% to 85% seen once. The specimen was PBMCs. These receptors all stem from a woman in her fifties or sixties in good health and CMV-seropositive.

This chain uses TRBV5-4 with TRBJ2-7, with a weak D call TRBD1 (7 bases). CDR1 is SGHNT and CDR2 is YYREEE in the germline V gene (reference sequence). CDR3 size: 11 residues. V gave up 5 bases and J gave up 7 bases, with 10 bases separating them. CDR3 DNA sequence: TGTGCCAGCAGGGCAGGGGGGGAGCAGTACTTC. Translated, it gives CASRAGGEQYF.

This clone was picked up a small number of times. Germline and junction disagree at one end, which may indicate a read error. V usage is TRBV6-6 and J usage is TRBJ2-7, with 9 bases lining up with TRBD1. Germline CDR1 is MNHNY and CDR2 is SVGAGI (reference sequence). The CDR3 runs to 13 residues. The CDR3 coding sequence is TGTGCCAGCACCCCGGGACAGGGAAGAATAGGAAACTTC. This codes for CASTPGQGRIGNF.

The genes are TRBV29-1 and TRBJ2-7, with 7 bases fitting TRBD1. Trimming cost V 5 bases and J 4 bases; bases outside gene matches: 5. Germline V gene sequence: CDR1 SQVTM, CDR2 ANQGSEA. This CDR3 spans 12 amino acids. DNA for the CDR3: TGCAGCGTTAAGGGACAGACGTACGAGCAGTACTTC. It codes for CSVKGQTYEQYF.

This chain joins TRBV27 and TRBJ2-1; D remains ambiguous. The CDR3 spans 14 residues. The V and J ends lost 1 base and 3 bases respectively, with 7 bases between them. Germline V lookup: CDR1 MNHEY, CDR2 SMNVEV (reference sequence). The CDR3 protein is CASSLFRFYNEQFF. For the CDR3, the DNA is TGTGCCAGCAGTTTATTTCGGTTCTACAATGAGCAGTTCTTC.

With respect to this clone: The junction does not match germline at one end; this may be a read error. The rearrangement uses TRBV9 and TRBJ2-7; D perhaps matches TRBD1 (5 bases). The V gene's germline CDR1 is SGDLS and CDR2 YYNGEE. CDR3 length: 14 residues. CDR3: CASSVFDSSYGQYF. The DNA of the CDR3 is TGTGCCAGCAGCGTCTTTGACAGTTCCTACGGGCAGTACTTC. Based on the CDR3 plus reference TRBV9 and TRBJ2-7, the full variable domain is DSGVTQTPKHLITATGQRVTLRCSPRSGDLSVYWYQQSLDQGLQFLIQYYNGEERAKGNILERFSAQQFPDLHSELNLSSLELGDSALYFCASSVFDSSYGQYFGPGTRLTVT.

CDR3: CASSATGSGEKLFF. The DNA of the CDR3 is TGCGCCAGCAGCGCGACAGGGTCTGGTGAAAAACTGTTTTTT. This chain joins TRBV5-1 and TRBJ1-4; 7 nucleotides line up with TRBD1. Germline-derived CDR1 and CDR2 are SGHRS and YFSETQ. CDR3 length: 14 amino acids. The V gene end was trimmed by 4 bases and the J gene end by 7 bases; junction bases not matched to a gene: 7. Full variable domain (remainder filled in from reference TRBV5-1 and TRBJ1-4): KAGVTQTPRYLIKTRGQQVTLSCSPISGHRSVSWYQQTPGQGLQFLFEYFSETQRNKGNFPGRFSGRQFSNSRSEMNVSTLELGDSALYLCASSATGSGEKLFFGSGTQLSVL.

V gene TRBV5-4 combines with J gene TRBJ2-7; TRBD1 matches 9 bases. CDR1 is SGHNT and CDR2 is YYREEE in the germline V gene (reference sequence). V gave up 4 bases and J gave up 3 bases; unmatched junction bases: 8. This CDR3 contains 15 residues. The CDR3 loop is CASSEGQGVSYEQYF. The CDR3 DNA reads as TGTGCCAGCAGCGAGGGACAGGGTGTAAGCTACGAGCAGTACTTC.

V is TRBV18 and J is TRBJ2-1, with TRBD2 matching 11 bases. V was clipped by 6 bases and J by 5 bases; unmatched bases: 6. From germline, CDR1 is KGHSH and CDR2 LQKENI. The CDR3 consists of 15 residues. The CDR3 sequence is CASSPTGLADNEQFF. The CDR3 bases are TGTGCCAGCTCTCCAACGGGACTAGCGGACAATGAGCAGTTCTTC. Full variable domain (missing parts from reference TRBV18 and TRBJ2-1): NAGVMQNPRHLVRRRGQEARLRCSPMKGHSHVYWYRQLPEEGLKFMVYLQKENIIDESGMPKERFSAEFPKEGPSILRIQQVVRGDSAAYFCASSPTGLADNEQFFGPGTRLTVL.

The rearrangement uses TRBV6-6 and TRBJ2-7; 7 nucleotides agree with TRBD1. The CDR3 covers 14 residues. Germline CDR1 is MNHNY and CDR2 is SVGAGI (reference sequence). Trimming removed 2 bases from V and 2 bases from J; junction bases left unmatched: 3. The CDR3 nucleotides are TGTGCCAGCAGTTACCCGCAGGGGGCCTACGAGCAGTACTTC. It translates to CASSYPQGAYEQYF.

V is TRBV7-8 and J is TRBJ2-3; 7 positions agree with TRBD2. With V trimmed by 5 bases and J by 4 bases, 12 bases remained unmatched. The CDR3 runs to 16 residues. Per germline, CDR1 SGHVS and CDR2 FQNEAQ. The CDR3 reads CASSALMGGEADTQYF. CDR3 sequence (DNA): TGTGCCAGCAGCGCCTTAATGGGGGGGGAGGCAGATACGCAGTATTTT.

The V call is TRBV7-2, the J call TRBJ2-1, with a possible D match to TRBD1 (5 bases). This CDR3 is 13 amino acids long. Germline V gives CDR1 SGHTA, CDR2 FQGNSA. The V gene lost 2 bases and the J gene lost 4 bases, with 6 bases spanning the gap. The CDR3, as DNA: TGTGCCAGCAGCTTAAGGGGTTACAATGAGCAGTTCTTC. Translated, it gives CASSLRGYNEQFF.

The chain recombines TRBV6-5 with TRBJ1-1; weak D call: TRBD1 (5 bases). The CDR3 covers 14 residues. CDR1 is MNHEY and CDR2 is SVGAGI in the germline V gene. V was clipped by 2 bases and J by 0 bases, with 7 bases between them. The CDR3 nucleotides read TGTGCCAGCAGTTACGACAGCTTGAACACTGAAGCTTTCTTT. Amino acid sequence: CASSYDSLNTEAFF.

The V and J genes are TRBV6-1 and TRBJ1-1, with unresolved D. The CDR3 totals 15 residues. V was clipped by 4 bases and J by 3 bases, with 15 bases between them. Germline loops: CDR1 MNHNS, CDR2 SASEGT. The CDR3 loop is CASSGARSPYTEAFF. The CDR3 bases are TGTGCCAGCAGTGGCGCCCGGAGCCCATACACTGAAGCTTTCTTT.

This chain connects TRBV6-6 to TRBJ1-1, with a tentative D call TRBD1 (5 bases). The ends were cut back, 8 bases at V and 4 bases at J, with 17 bases in the middle. CDR3 length: 14 residues. Germline CDR1 MNHNY, CDR2 SVGAGI (reference sequence). In DNA, the CDR3 is TGTGCCAGCCTAACGGGGGGGGGAGGCACTGAAGCTTTCTTT. Its translation is CASLTGGGGTEAFF.

The chain recombines TRBV7-6 with TRBJ2-1, with 10 bases identical to TRBD2. The CDR3 sequence is 15 residues long. CDR1 is SGHVS and CDR2 is FNYEAQ in the germline V gene. V lost 5 bases and J lost 9; bases outside the gene matches: 10. CDR3 in amino acids: CASSPVLAGGSEQFF. The CDR3 DNA reads TGTGCCAGCAGCCCAGTCTTAGCGGGGGGCAGTGAGCAGTTCTTC.

In its sample, this clone was seen once. J is TRBJ2-7 and V is TRBV19, with a possible D match to TRBD2 (6 bases). Germline V gene lookup returns CDR1 LNHDA and CDR2 SQIVND (reference sequence). Trimming cost V 11 bases and J 2 bases, with 19 bases left between them. There are 14 residues in the CDR3. The CDR3 protein is CASRNSPGAYEQYF. Here the CDR3 DNA reads TGTGCCTCCCGAAATTCCCCGGGGGCCTACGAGCAGTACTTC.

A single count supports this clone. This chain links TRBV30 with TRBJ2-1; possible D gene TRBD1, 6 bases. This CDR3 has 11 amino acids. V was pared by 3 bases and J by 13 bases, with 13 bases between. Per the germline V gene, CDR1 is GTSNPN and CDR2 is SVGIG (reference sequence). As DNA, the CDR3 is TGTGCCTGGAGGAAGGACAGCTTTCAGTTCTTC. It encodes CAWRKDSFQFF.

This chain uses TRBV11-2 with TRBJ1-1; no clear D. The CDR3 runs to 13 residues. Trimming left V 4 bases short and J 4 bases short, with 10 bases between. CDR1 is SGHAT and CDR2 is FQNNGV in the germline V gene. The CDR3 here is CASSSGVSTEAFF. As DNA, the CDR3 is TGTGCCAGCAGCTCCGGAGTTAGCACTGAAGCTTTCTTT.

The V gene is TRBV5-1, the J gene TRBJ2-6, with 7 positions matching TRBD1. The germline V gene has CDR1 SGHRS and CDR2 YFSETQ. Unmatched junction bases numbered 5, after V lost 5 bases and J lost 0 bases. The CDR3 runs to 16 residues. The CDR3 nucleotides read TGCGCCAGCAGTACGGGACAGCCCTCTGGGGCCAACGTCCTGACTTTC. Amino acid sequence: CASSTGQPSGANVLTF.

This clone appeared once. The J gene is TRBJ2-5, the V gene TRBV19; the D gene is possibly TRBD2 (5 bases). Trimming left V 3 bases short and J 4 bases short, with 6 bases between. The CDR3 is 12 residues long. Germline CDR1 is LNHDA and CDR2 is SQIVND (reference sequence). CDR3 loop: CASSIRGETQYF. DNA of the CDR3: TGTGCCAGTAGTATCCGGGGAGAGACCCAGTACTTC. Complete variable domain (other parts from reference TRBV19 and TRBJ2-5): DGGITQSPKYLFRKEGQNVTLSCEQNLNHDAMYWYRQDPGQGLRLIYYSQIVNDFQKGDIAEGYSVSREKKESFPLTVTSAQKNPTAFYLCASSIRGETQYFGPGTRLLVL.

The gene calls are TRBV14 and TRBJ1-2; TRBD1 matches at 12 bases. The CDR3 is 16 amino acids. Germline values: CDR1 SGHDN, CDR2 FVKESK. J was trimmed by 8 bases and V by 4 bases; bases with no gene match: 11. This chain's CDR3 is CASSRTGTGGREGYTF. CDR3 DNA: TGTGCCAGCAGCCGAACCGGGACAGGGGGCCGAGAAGGCTACACCTTC.

The rearrangement joins TRBV7-8 to TRBJ2-7; 11 bases agree with TRBD2. The CDR3 is 18 amino acids. Germline-derived CDR1 and CDR2 are SGHVS and FQNEAQ. Unmatched junction bases numbered 9, after V lost 2 bases and J lost 0 bases. The CDR3 loop is CASSLQLAGAQSSYEQYF. The DNA for the CDR3 is TGTGCCAGCAGCTTACAACTAGCGGGGGCCCAGAGCTCCTACGAGCAGTACTTC.

The chain is built from TRBV5-1 and TRBJ2-7; 15 positions match TRBD2. The J segment lost 6 bases and the V segment lost 5 bases, leaving 0 bases of the junction unmatched. CDR1 and CDR2 (germline): SGHRS, YFSETQ. The CDR3 length is 13 residues. In DNA form, the CDR3 reads TGCGCCAGCAGGGGACTAGCGGGGGGCGAGCAGTACTTC. This gives the protein CASRGLAGGEQYF.